A single T cell receptor (beta chain) is shown here with its context. The antigen is not known. Reverse transcription of roughly 0.5 to 1 ug RNA was performed with random hexamers. TCR beta CDR3 was amplified by immunoSEQ multiplex PCR. This amplification extended across 54 Vbeta and 13 Jbeta segments. TCRdb reprocessed the immunoSEQ multiplex PCR reads via MiXCR and lists one record per CDR3 protein. The sample records roughly 400,000 distinct CDR3 sequences, approximately 89% being singletons. The sample is drawn from a study of CD8 T cells in Susac syndrome. Study results and caveats: The study admitted that it had a relatively small number of individuals in its TCR sequencing and HLA analysis.

The CDR3 totals 14 residues. Trimming shortened V by 4 bases and J by 11 bases, and 20 bases separated the two germline ends. This receptor was identified in a human donor with multiple sclerosis. This chain links TRBV12-3 or TRBV12-4 with TRBJ1-1; D gene ambiguous. The sequenced sample consisted of CD8+ T cells from PBMCs. CDR3 amino acids: CASSSREEGMSAFF. The CDR3 coding sequence is TGTGCCAGCAGTTCTAGGGAGGAGGGCATGAGTGCTTTCTTT.